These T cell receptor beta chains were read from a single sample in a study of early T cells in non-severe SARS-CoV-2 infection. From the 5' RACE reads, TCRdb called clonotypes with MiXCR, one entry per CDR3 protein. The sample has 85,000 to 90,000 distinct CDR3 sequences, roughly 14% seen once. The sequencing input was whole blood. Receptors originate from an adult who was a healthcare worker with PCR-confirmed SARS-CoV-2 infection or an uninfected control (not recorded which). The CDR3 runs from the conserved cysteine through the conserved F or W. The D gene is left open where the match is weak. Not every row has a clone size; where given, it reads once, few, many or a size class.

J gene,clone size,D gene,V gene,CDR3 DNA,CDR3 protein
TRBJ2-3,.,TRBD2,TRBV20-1,TGCAGTTCCCACCCTCGGGGGGGCCGTATAGATACGCAGTATTTT,CSSHPRGGRIDTQYF
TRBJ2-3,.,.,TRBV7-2,TGTGCCAGCAGCTGGAGGGACGGTAGCACAGATACGCAGTATTTT,CASSWRDGSTDTQYF
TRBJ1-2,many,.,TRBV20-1,TGCAGTGCTAGACCCCTCCCAGGCACGGGTTATGGCTACACCTTC,CSARPLPGTGYGYTF
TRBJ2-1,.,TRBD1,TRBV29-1,TGCAGCGTGATACAGGGGCCCTTCTACAATGAGCAGTTCTTC,CSVIQGPFYNEQFF
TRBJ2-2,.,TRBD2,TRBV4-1,TGCGCCAGCAGCCAAGAGAGCGGGGCCGCGAACACCGGGGAGCTGTTTTTT,CASSQESGAANTGELFF
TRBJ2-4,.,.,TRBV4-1,TGCGCCAGCAGCCAAGATCTTAGCGAAAGGGCGGGGAACATTCAGTACTTC,CASSQDLSERAGNIQYF
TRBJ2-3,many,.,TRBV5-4,TGTGCCAGCACCCTTTTTACGGGGGGCCGAGGCACAGATACGCAGTATTTT,CASTLFTGGRGTDTQYF
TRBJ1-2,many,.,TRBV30,TGTGCCTGGAGGAGCCAGTACTATGGCTACACCTTC,CAWRSQYYGYTF
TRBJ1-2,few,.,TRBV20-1,TGCAGTGCTAACCGGGCCAACTTAATCTATGGCTACACCTTC,CSANRANLIYGYTF
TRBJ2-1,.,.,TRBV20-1,TGCAGTGCTTCTCATGGGGGAGTAGCGGACAATGAGCAGTTCTTC,CSASHGGVADNEQFF
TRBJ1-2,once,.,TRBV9,TGTGCCAGCAGTCGGGGGACACTCCTTCTCGGCTACACCTTC,CASSRGTLLLGYTF
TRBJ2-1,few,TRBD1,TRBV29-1,TGCAGCGTTGAAGGGACAGGGGGCTCTGAGGATGAGCAGTTCTTC,CSVEGTGGSEDEQFF
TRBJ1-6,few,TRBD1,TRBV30,TGTGCCTGGAAGACAGGGGGAATTAGTTCACCCCTCCACTTT,CAWKTGGISSPLHF
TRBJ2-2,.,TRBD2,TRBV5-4,TGTGCCAGCAGCACGGGACTAGCGTCCGGGGAGCTGTTTTTT,CASSTGLASGELFF
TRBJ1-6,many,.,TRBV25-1,TGTGCCAGCAGTGAGGGAACAGGGTACAACTCCTATAATTCACCCCTCCACTTT,CASSEGTGYNSYNSPLHF
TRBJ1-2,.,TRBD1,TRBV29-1,TGCAGCTCAACTGGGACAGGGGGTAACTATGGCTACACCTTC,CSSTGTGGNYGYTF
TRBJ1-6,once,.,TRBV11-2,TGTGCCAGCGGCTTAGATGGTGGGTTGGATTCACCCCTCCACTTT,CASGLDGGLDSPLHF
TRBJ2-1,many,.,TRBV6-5,TGTGCCAGCAGTTACTCAAGGGACGCCGATATGTACAATGAGCAGTTCTTC,CASSYSRDADMYNEQFF
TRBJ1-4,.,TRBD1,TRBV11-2,TGTGCCAGCAGCAGAGGGACAGGGGAGGATGAAAAACTGTTTTTT,CASSRGTGEDEKLFF
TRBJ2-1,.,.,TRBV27,TGTGCCAGCAGTTTATCGGGGGGGCCCTATCTTGAGCAGTTCTTC,CASSLSGGPYLEQFF
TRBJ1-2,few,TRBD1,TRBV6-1,TGTGCCAGCAGACCACCTACAGGGGATGGCTACACCTTC,CASRPPTGDGYTF
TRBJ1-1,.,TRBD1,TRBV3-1,TGTGCCAGCAGCCAAGGATGGGGGACAGCGAACACTGAAGCTTTCTTT,CASSQGWGTANTEAFF
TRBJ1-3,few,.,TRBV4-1,TGCGCCAGCAGCCAAGATGGAGCTCGGACTGAAAACACCATATATTTT,CASSQDGARTENTIYF
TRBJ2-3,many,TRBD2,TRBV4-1,TGCGCCAGCAGCCAATCTAGCGGGGGCACAGATACGCAGTATTTT,CASSQSSGGTDTQYF
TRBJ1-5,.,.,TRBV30,TGTGCCTGGAGTAGCACACCTAATCAGCCCCAGCATTTT,CAWSSTPNQPQHF
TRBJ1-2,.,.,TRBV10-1,TGCGCCAGCAGAGTCGGGACCGAAACTAACTATGGCTACACCTTC,CASRVGTETNYGYTF
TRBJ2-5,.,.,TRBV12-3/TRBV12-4,TGTGCCAGCAGTTTGAACAGACAAGAGACCCAGTACTTC,CASSLNRQETQYF
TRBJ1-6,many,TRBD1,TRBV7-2,TGTGCCAGCAGCCCTGATTTGACAGGGGACTATAATTCACCCCTCCACTTT,CASSPDLTGDYNSPLHF
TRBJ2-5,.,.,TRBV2,TGTGCCAGCAGTGAGGTTGAAGAGACCCAGTACTTC,CASSEVEETQYF
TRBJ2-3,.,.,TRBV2,TGTGCCAGACGGACAGCTACAGATACGCAGTATTTT,CARRTATDTQYF
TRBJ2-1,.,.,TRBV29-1,TGCAGCGTTGAGGGAGACAGGCGGCAGTTCTTC,CSVEGDRRQFF
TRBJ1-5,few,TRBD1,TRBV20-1,TGCAGTGCTAGAGTGACAGGGGATCAGCCCCAGCATTTT,CSARVTGDQPQHF
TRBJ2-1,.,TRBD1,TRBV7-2,TGTGCCAGCAGCTTAGAGACAGGGGAGCAGTTCTTC,CASSLETGEQFF
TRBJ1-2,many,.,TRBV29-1,TGCAGCGTTGAATATGGCTACACCTTC,CSVEYGYTF
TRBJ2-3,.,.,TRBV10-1,TGCGCCAGCAGTGAGTTCCGGGGTCCGACCACAGATACGCAGTATTTT,CASSEFRGPTTDTQYF